This passage covers 20 T cell receptor beta chains from one sample sequenced in a study of T cells in Graves' hyperthyroidism and ophthalmopathy. There were TCR beta CDR3 regions amplified from RNA transcripts. During a first-round RT-PCR of the TCR CDR3, the HTBI primer set was used. TCRdb independently ran MiXCR on the multiplex PCR reads; one entry per CDR3 protein. The sample shows 490,000 or so distinct CDR3 sequences, 15% to 20% of them seen only once. Sequencing was performed on blood. The receptors were gathered from a woman aged 30 to 39 with Graves' ophthalmopathy.

This clonotype was observed at least ten times. V is TRBV7-2 and J is TRBJ1-1, with 7 bases aligning to TRBD1. V gave up 6 bases and J gave up 4 bases; unmatched junction bases: 11. The germline CDR1 and CDR2 sequences are SGHTA and FQGNSA. The CDR3 sequence is 15 residues long. CDR3 protein: CASREAGGIGTEAFF. The DNA of the CDR3 is TGTGCCAGCAGGGAAGCAGGGGGAATAGGCACTGAAGCTTTCTTT.

The rearrangement joins TRBV19 to TRBJ2-7, with 8 bases that match TRBD2. The CDR3 is made up of 17 amino acids. J was trimmed by 4 bases and V by 3 bases; bases with no gene match: 14. Germline V gene data show CDR1 as LNHDA and CDR2 as SQIVND (reference sequence). The CDR3 DNA follows: TGTGCCAGTAGTATGGGGGCGCGGGGGGCTGGACAGTACGAGCAGTACTTC. Amino acids: CASSMGARGAGQYEQYF. Combining the CDR3 with reference TRBV19 and TRBJ2-7 gives the whole variable domain DGGITQSPKYLFRKEGQNVTLSCEQNLNHDAMYWYRQDPGQGLRLIYYSQIVNDFQKGDIAEGYSVSREKKESFPLTVTSAQKNPTAFYLCASSMGARGAGQYEQYFGPGTRLTVT.

This sequence joins TRBV7-6 and TRBJ2-1, with a possible D match to TRBD2 (5 bases). CDR3 length: 16 amino acids. Germline CDR1 and CDR2: SGHVS and FNYEAQ. V lost 5 bases and J lost 0, with 14 bases in between. CDR3 sequence: CASSPAGASSYNEQFF. CDR3 nucleotides: TGTGCCAGCAGCCCGGCGGGCGCGAGCTCCTACAATGAGCAGTTCTTC.

This clonotype was seen only a few times. The chain recombines TRBV9 with TRBJ2-7, with D perhaps TRBD1 (5 bases). The CDR3 consists of 13 residues. Looked up from germline, CDR1 is SGDLS and CDR2 is YYNGEE. Trimming stripped 1 base from V and 4 bases from J, with 9 bases between. The CDR3 reads CASSVQGAYEQYF. CDR3 coding DNA: TGTGCCAGCAGCGTACAGGGTGCGTACGAGCAGTACTTC.

This clonotype showed up just a few times. The genes are TRBV5-5 and TRBJ1-4; possibly TRBD1 for D (5 bases). Germline values: CDR1 SGHKS, CDR2 YYEKEE (reference sequence). The CDR3 sequence is 15 residues long. The V and J ends lost 1 base and 8 bases respectively, with 15 bases between them. For the CDR3, the DNA is TGTGCCAGCAGCTTGCTCTCAGGGTCTGTAGAAAAACTGTTTTTT. Protein product: CASSLLSGSVEKLFF.

The gene calls are TRBV29-1 and TRBJ1-2, with D hard to call. This CDR3 is built from 13 residues. V gave up 7 bases and J gave up 1 base, with 13 bases separating them. Per germline, CDR1 SQVTM and CDR2 ANQGSEA. The CDR3 protein is CSAKGGYNYGYTF. For the CDR3, the DNA is TGCAGCGCGAAGGGCGGTTATAACTATGGCTACACCTTC.

Concerning this clonotype: Possible read error: a much larger clone is one base away. The chain combines TRBV7-3 with TRBJ2-7; D possibly matches TRBD1 or TRBD2 (5 bases each). Germline V gene data show CDR1 as SGHTA and CDR2 as FQGTGA. The CDR3 runs 15 residues. Trimming removed 2 bases at V and 7 bases at J, with 18 bases between. The CDR3 DNA sequence: TGTGCCAGCAGCTTAGTTGGGGACGTCGGGGATGAGCAGTACTTC. Protein: CASSLVGDVGDEQYF.

This clonotype was counted at least ten times. The chain recombines TRBV11-1 with TRBJ2-1; the D is unclear. Trimming took 3 bases from V and 8 from J, leaving 5 bases between them. Germline V CDR1 and CDR2: SGHAT, FQDESV (reference sequence). CDR3 length: 11 amino acids. CDR3 amino acids: CASSFRDEQFF. In nucleotides, the CDR3 is TGTGCCAGCAGCTTTAGGGATGAGCAGTTCTTC. The full variable domain, its missing parts supplied by reference TRBV11-1 and TRBJ2-1, is EAEVAQSPRYKITEKSQAVAFWCDPISGHATLYWYRQILGQGPELLVQFQDESVVDDSQLPKDRFSAERLKGVDSTLKIQPAELGDSAMYLCASSFRDEQFFGPGTRLTVL.

The rearrangement joins TRBV5-5 to TRBJ2-7; D is undetermined. Germline V gene lookup returns CDR1 SGHKS and CDR2 YYEKEE (reference sequence). CDR3 length: 16 residues. Trimming shortened V by 3 bases and J by 4 bases, and 20 bases separated the two germline ends. CDR3 bases: TGTGCCAGCAGCTCTTGGGCGGTAGGAAATCGATACGAGCAGTACTTC. Translated: CASSSWAVGNRYEQYF.

Notes on this clonotype: This may come from a read error, since a much larger clone is one base off. The chain couples TRBV28 to TRBJ2-1, with 7 bases fitting TRBD2. The germline CDR1 and CDR2 sequences are MDHEN and SYDVKM. This CDR3 has 15 residues. CDR3 residues: CASSSPGTNYSEQFF. CDR3 sequence (DNA): TGTGCCAGCAGCAGCCCCGGGACTAATTACAGTGAGCAGTTCTTC.

The rearrangement links TRBV5-8 to TRBJ1-5; D gene ambiguous. This CDR3 has 13 residues. V was pared by 3 bases and J by 5 bases, with 9 bases between. Germline V gene data show CDR1 as SGHTS and CDR2 as YDEGEE. The CDR3, as DNA: TGTGCCAGCAGCTACGCGTGGGATCAGCCCCAGCATTTT. This sequence encodes CASSYAWDQPQHF.

This clonotype was counted ten times or more. The rearrangement links TRBV29-1 to TRBJ2-7; 11 bases line up with TRBD2. The V and J ends lost 5 bases and 7 bases, in that order; junction bases with no gene match: 10. From germline, CDR1 is SQVTM and CDR2 ANQGSEA. The CDR3 is 14 amino acids. The CDR3 region has the DNA TGCAGCGTTCGACTAGCGGGGAGCCTCCGGGAGCAGTACTTC. Its translation: CSVRLAGSLREQYF.

This clonotype has just a few counts. V and J are TRBV27 and TRBJ2-7; D remains ambiguous. Germline V gene data show CDR1 as MNHEY and CDR2 as SMNVEV (reference sequence). The CDR3 length is 13 residues. V lost 3 bases to trimming and J lost 0 bases, with 6 bases between them. The CDR3 is CASSFISSYEQYF. The CDR3 coding sequence is TGTGCCAGCAGTTTTATCTCCTCCTACGAGCAGTACTTC.

This sequence joins TRBV7-8 and TRBJ2-4, with D hard to call. Looked up from germline, CDR1 is SGHVS and CDR2 is FQNEAQ. The CDR3 is 14 amino acids. Trimming removed 5 bases from V and 6 bases from J, with 14 bases in between. The CDR3 is CASSRAGPGNIQYF. In DNA, the CDR3 is TGTGCCAGCAGCCGCGCCGGGCCTGGAAACATTCAGTACTTC.

At least ten counts were recorded for this clonotype. This chain joins TRBV7-2 and TRBJ2-3; 11 positions match TRBD2. V was clipped by 6 bases and J by 4 bases; unmatched bases: 6. Germline assignment: CDR1 SGHTA and CDR2 FQGNSA. The CDR3 runs to 15 residues. In nucleotides, the CDR3 is TGTGCCAGCAGTTCCACTAGCGGGAGCGCAGATACGCAGTATTTT. Protein sequence: CASSSTSGSADTQYF. Filled out from reference TRBV7-2 and TRBJ2-3, the complete variable domain reads GAGVSQSPSNKVTEKGKDVELRCDPISGHTALYWYRQSLGQGLEFLIYFQGNSAPDKSGLPSDRFSAERTGGSVSTLTIQRTQQEDSAVYLCASSSTSGSADTQYFGPGTRLTVL.

Only a few counts were recorded for this clonotype. V and J are TRBV6-1 and TRBJ1-3, with D tentatively TRBD1 (6 bases). Germline values: CDR1 MNHNS, CDR2 SASEGT. V lost 7 bases and J 0 bases, leaving 22 bases between the germline ends. This CDR3 contains 18 residues. The CDR3 DNA is TGTGCCAGCAAACAATCGCCGGGACATAGACCCTCTGGAAACACCATATATTTT. Translating gives CASKQSPGHRPSGNTIYF.

The chain has TRBV28 and TRBJ2-4; 9 nucleotides agree with TRBD1. CDR3 length: 14 residues. Per the germline V gene, CDR1 is MDHEN and CDR2 is SYDVKM. The V and J ends lost 5 bases and 4 bases, in that order; junction bases with no gene match: 3. The CDR3 nucleotides read TGTGCCAGCAGTCGCGACAGGGGGAAAAACATTCAGTACTTC. Its protein is CASSRDRGKNIQYF.

This sequence joins TRBV27 and TRBJ2-4, with 8 bases identical to TRBD2. Trimming took 4 bases from V and 2 from J; bases not matched to a gene: 7. The CDR3 extends over 16 amino acids. CDR1 MNHEY and CDR2 SMNVEV come from the germline V gene (reference sequence). For the CDR3, the DNA is TGTGCCAGCAGTTCTCCGGGGGGGGTGTCCAAAAACATTCAGTACTTC. Its translation: CASSSPGGVSKNIQYF.

This clonotype was seen more than once but under ten times. V gene TRBV3-1 combines with J gene TRBJ2-7; D is uncertain. Germline CDR1 is LGHDT and CDR2 is YNNKEL (reference sequence). CDR3 length: 15 residues. V was clipped by 1 base and J by 3 bases, with 13 bases between them. CDR3 sequence (DNA): TGTGCCAGCAGCCAAGGAGTGGTGTCCGGCTACGAGCAGTACTTC. It codes for CASSQGVVSGYEQYF.

This clonotype was counted many times. The chain recombines TRBV20-1 with TRBJ2-5, with D maybe TRBD1 (5 bases). This CDR3 contains 14 residues. Germline values: CDR1 DFQATT, CDR2 SNEGSKA (reference sequence). V was shortened by 6 bases and J by 4 bases, with 18 bases between the two germline ends. The CDR3 DNA is TGCAGTGCCTCGTCAGGGCGCGAACCAGAGACCCAGTACTTC. It translates to CSASSGREPETQYF.